The rows below give T cell receptor beta chains drawn from one sample of a study of blood T cell repertoires in COVID-19. TCRdb's copy holds only in-frame clones and misses some; the assay was immunoSEQ multiplex PCR. This sample has around 270,000 clones, with approximately 86% found just once. The sample taken for sequencing was peripheral blood. The receptors originated from a human donor with COVID-19, enrolled during active disease. The donor label of this sample is uncertain. Each CDR3 is given with its conserved first and last residue. The order of the fields is clone size, J gene, V gene, D gene, CDR3 protein, CDR3 DNA. D genes are given only for firm matches. Expanded clones are given a class, and other clones once, few, many or no size at all.

- TRBJ2-7 TRBV2 TRBD2 CASSDLGGRLGEQYF TGTGCCAGCAGCGACCTCGGGGGGAGGCTGGGTGAGCAGTACTTC
- TRBJ1-1 TRBV19 - CASSITAGQMSAEAFF TGTGCCAGTAGTATAACGGCAGGACAGATGTCTGCTGAAGCTTTCTTT
- TRBJ2-2 TRBV4-3 TRBD2 CASSPGSGRSTGELFF TGCGCCAGCAGCCCCGGAAGCGGGAGATCCACCGGGGAGCTGTTTTTT
- TRBJ1-5 TRBV19 - CASSIPRYSNQPQHF TGTGCCAGTAGTATCCCTAGGTATAGCAATCAGCCCCAGCATTTT
- TRBJ1-5 TRBV27 - CASSRTGSKQPQHF TGTGCCAGCAGTCGAACAGGATCTAAGCAGCCCCAGCATTTT
once TRBJ1-1 TRBV12-3/TRBV12-4 - CASRLQGGTEAFF TGTGCCAGCAGGTTACAGGGCGGAACTGAAGCTTTCTTT
- TRBJ2-7 TRBV24-1 - CATSDGSAYEQYF TGTGCCACCAGTGACGGGAGTGCCTACGAGCAGTACTTC
- TRBJ1-4 TRBV19 - CASSIGQSNEKLFF TGTGCCAGTAGTATAGGACAGAGTAATGAAAAACTGTTTTTT
few TRBJ2-7 TRBV6-5 - CASSLTFGGRSGQYF TGTGCCAGCAGTTTGACGTTTGGAGGGCGCTCAGGGCAGTACTTC
- TRBJ2-7 TRBV27 - CASSRDSSGEQYF TGTGCCAGCAGCCGTGACAGCTCTGGCGAGCAGTACTTC
- TRBJ2-1 TRBV29-1 - CSGNRGSNEQFF TGCAGCGGAAACAGAGGGAGCAATGAGCAGTTCTTC
few TRBJ1-4 TRBV27 - CASSSVPQGYNEKLFF TGTGCCAGCAGTTCGGTCCCGCAGGGATACAATGAAAAACTGTTTTTT
- TRBJ2-2 TRBV28 TRBD2 CASSSNRLAGHTGELFF TGTGCCAGCAGCTCTAACCGACTAGCGGGACACACCGGGGAGCTGTTTTTT
many TRBJ2-7 TRBV3-1/TRBV3-2 TRBD2 CASSRFSGREDNEQYF TGTGCCAGCAGCCGATTTAGCGGGAGAGAAGACAACGAGCAGTACTTC
- TRBJ1-6 TRBV19 TRBD1 CASRPGQGIYNSPLHF TGTGCCAGCAGACCGGGACAGGGAATCTATAATTCACCCCTCCACTTT
- TRBJ1-1 TRBV11-2 - CASSSLPGLMNTEAFF TGTGCCAGCAGCTCTCTTCCGGGACTGATGAACACTGAAGCTTTCTTT
- TRBJ1-1 TRBV10-1 - CASSESGLRTEAFF TGCGCCAGCAGTGAGTCGGGGCTCCGGACTGAAGCTTTCTTT
- TRBJ1-5 TRBV2 - CASSEVRGGNQPQHF TGTGCCAGCAGTGAAGTCAGGGGTGGCAATCAGCCCCAGCATTTT
few TRBJ1-2 TRBV19 TRBD1 CASSNRQGANYGYTF TGTGCCAGTAGCAACCGACAGGGGGCTAACTATGGCTACACCTTC
- TRBJ2-2 TRBV29-1 TRBD1 CGGSGQMNTGELFF TGCGGAGGATCGGGACAGATGAACACCGGGGAGCTGTTTTTT
once TRBJ1-1 TRBV6-6 TRBD1 CASSPGQGDMNTEAFF TGTGCCAGCAGCCCAGGACAGGGGGACATGAACACTGAAGCTTTCTTT
- TRBJ2-2 TRBV6-5 TRBD2 CASSGRIPGELFF TGTGCCAGCAGCGGGAGGATCCCCGGGGAGCTGTTTTTT
- TRBJ1-4 TRBV30 - CACTGHPNEKLFF TGTGCCTGCACTGGACATCCTAATGAAAAACTGTTTTTT
- TRBJ1-5 TRBV6-5 - CASRVGGANNQPQHF TGTGCCAGCAGAGTCGGGGGGGCCAACAATCAGCCCCAGCATTTT
- TRBJ1-3 TRBV29-1 - CSVMETIGNTIYF TGCAGCGTCATGGAGACGATCGGAAACACCATATATTTT
- TRBJ2-1 TRBV19 TRBD1 CASTGQGYNEQFF TGTGCCAGTACCGGACAGGGATACAATGAGCAGTTCTTC
- TRBJ2-3 TRBV19 TRBD2 CASSLLAGGPDTQYF TGTGCCAGTAGCCTTCTAGCGGGAGGACCAGATACGCAGTATTTT
- TRBJ1-1 TRBV7-9 - CASSQTRGAFF TGTGCCAGCAGCCAAACCCGGGGGGCTTTCTTT
- TRBJ2-7 TRBV7-8 - CASSLDGATYEQYF TGTGCCAGCAGCTTGGATGGGGCGACCTACGAGCAGTACTTC